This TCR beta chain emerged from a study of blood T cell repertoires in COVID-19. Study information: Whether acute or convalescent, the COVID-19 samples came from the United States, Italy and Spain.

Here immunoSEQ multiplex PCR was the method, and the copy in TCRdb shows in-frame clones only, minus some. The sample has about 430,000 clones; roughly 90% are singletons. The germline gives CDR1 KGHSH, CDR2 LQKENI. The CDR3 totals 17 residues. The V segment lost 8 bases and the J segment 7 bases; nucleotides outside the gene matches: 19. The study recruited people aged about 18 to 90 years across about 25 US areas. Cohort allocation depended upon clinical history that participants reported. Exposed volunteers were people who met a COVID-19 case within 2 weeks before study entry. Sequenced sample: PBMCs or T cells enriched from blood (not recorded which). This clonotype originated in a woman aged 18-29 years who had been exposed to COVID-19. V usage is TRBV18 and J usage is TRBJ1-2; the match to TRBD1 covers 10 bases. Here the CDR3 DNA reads TGTGCCAGCCTCTTTTCGGGACAGGGGAAGGCCCTCGTTGGCTACACCTTC. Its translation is CASLFSGQGKALVGYTF. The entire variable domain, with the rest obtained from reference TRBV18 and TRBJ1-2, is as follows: NAGVMQNPRHLVRRRGQEARLRCSPMKGHSHVYWYRQLPEEGLKFMVYLQKENIIDESGMPKERFSAEFPKEGPSILRIQQVVRGDSAAYFCASLFSGQGKALVGYTFGSGTRLTVV.